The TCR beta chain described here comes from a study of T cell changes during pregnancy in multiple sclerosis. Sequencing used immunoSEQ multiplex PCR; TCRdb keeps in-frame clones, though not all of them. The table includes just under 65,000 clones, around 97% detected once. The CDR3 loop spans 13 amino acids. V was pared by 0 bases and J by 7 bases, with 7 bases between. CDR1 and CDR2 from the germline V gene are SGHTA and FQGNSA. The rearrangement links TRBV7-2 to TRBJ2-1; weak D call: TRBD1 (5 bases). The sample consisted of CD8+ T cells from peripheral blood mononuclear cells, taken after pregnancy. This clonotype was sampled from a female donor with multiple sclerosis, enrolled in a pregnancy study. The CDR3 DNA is TGTGCCAGCAGCTTAGCAGGGGTGAATGAGCAGTTCTTC. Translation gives CASSLAGVNEQFF. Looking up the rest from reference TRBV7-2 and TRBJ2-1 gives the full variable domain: GAGVSQSPSNKVTEKGKDVELRCDPISGHTALYWYRQSLGQGLEFLIYFQGNSAPDKSGLPSDRFSAERTGGSVSTLTIQRTQQEDSAVYLCASSLAGVNEQFFGPGTRLTVL.